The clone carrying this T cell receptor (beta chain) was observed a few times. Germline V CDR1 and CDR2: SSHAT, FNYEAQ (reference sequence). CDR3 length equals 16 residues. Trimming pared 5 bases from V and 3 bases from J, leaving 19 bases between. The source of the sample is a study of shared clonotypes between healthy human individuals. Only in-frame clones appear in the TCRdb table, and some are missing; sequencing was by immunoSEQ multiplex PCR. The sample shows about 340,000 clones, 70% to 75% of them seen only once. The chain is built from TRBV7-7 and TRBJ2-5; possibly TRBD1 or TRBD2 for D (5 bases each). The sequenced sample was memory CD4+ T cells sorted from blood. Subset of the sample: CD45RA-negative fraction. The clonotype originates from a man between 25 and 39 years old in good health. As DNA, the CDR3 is TGTGCCAGCAGCCCCCGGGACGGCCTCGGGGAAGAGACCCAGTACTTC. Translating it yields CASSPRDGLGEETQYF.